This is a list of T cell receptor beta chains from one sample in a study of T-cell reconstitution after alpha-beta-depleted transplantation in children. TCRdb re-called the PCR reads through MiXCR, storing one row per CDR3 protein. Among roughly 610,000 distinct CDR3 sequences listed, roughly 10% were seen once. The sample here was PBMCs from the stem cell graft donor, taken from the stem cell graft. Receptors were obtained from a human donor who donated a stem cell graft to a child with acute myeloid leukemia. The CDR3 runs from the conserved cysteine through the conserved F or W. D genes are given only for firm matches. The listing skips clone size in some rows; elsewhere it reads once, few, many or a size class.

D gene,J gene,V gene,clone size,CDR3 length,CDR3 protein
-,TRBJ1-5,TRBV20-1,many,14,CSARVDKPNQPQHF
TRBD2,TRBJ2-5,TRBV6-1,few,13,CASSSPGLGLEYF
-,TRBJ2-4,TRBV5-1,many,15,CASSLDGVLKNIQYF
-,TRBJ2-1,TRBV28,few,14,CASSLTGTGNEQFF
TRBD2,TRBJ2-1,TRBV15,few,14,CATSRVAGDNEQFF
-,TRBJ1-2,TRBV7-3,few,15,CASSFDGASNYGYTF
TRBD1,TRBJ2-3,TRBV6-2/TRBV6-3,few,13,CARTGGLSHTQYF
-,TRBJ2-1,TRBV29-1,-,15,CSVDNPSGRYNEQFF
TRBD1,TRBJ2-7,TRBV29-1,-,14,CSAAQGQVVGEQYF
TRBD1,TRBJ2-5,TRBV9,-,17,CASSTGGLGPHQETQYF
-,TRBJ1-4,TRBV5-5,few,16,CASSPGVGSAGEKLFF
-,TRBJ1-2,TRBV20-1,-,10,CSAIPGQYTF
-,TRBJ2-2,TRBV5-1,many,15,CASSLAPGNTGELFF
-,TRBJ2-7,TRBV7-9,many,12,CASSLNAGRGHF
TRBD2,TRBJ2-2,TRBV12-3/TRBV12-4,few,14,CASSIAGGHGELFF
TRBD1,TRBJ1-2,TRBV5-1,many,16,CASSLRTGTGDYGYTF
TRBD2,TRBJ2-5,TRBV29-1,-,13,CSARAGLQEAQYF
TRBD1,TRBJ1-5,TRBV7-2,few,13,CASSEQGSQPQHF
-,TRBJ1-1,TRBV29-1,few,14,CSVAGLGGNTEAFF
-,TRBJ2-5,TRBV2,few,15,CASSGGFADQETQYF
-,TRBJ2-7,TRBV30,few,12,CAWSNSSYEQYF
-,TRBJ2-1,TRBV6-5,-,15,CASSYSRLTYNEQFF
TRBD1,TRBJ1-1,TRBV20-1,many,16,CSARDLGQGAKAEAFF
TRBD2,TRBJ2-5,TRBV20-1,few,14,CSARTSGSSETQYF
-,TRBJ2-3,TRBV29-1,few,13,CSVSGQMIDTQYF
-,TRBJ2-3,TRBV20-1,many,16,CSARVPGRENTDTQYF
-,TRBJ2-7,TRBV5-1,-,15,CASSLIPGETYEQYF
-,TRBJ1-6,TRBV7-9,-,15,CASSLAQGSHSPLHF
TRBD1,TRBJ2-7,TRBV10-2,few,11,CASGQAYEQYF
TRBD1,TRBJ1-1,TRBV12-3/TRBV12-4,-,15,CASSSTNRGWTEAFF
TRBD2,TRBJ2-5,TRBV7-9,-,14,CASSLGTTQETQYF
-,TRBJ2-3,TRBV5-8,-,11,CASRETDTQYF
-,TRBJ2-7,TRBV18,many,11,CASSASGEQYF
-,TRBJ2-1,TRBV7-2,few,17,CASSKRAEFSSYNEQFF
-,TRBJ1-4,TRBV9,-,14,CASSVGQGYEKLFF
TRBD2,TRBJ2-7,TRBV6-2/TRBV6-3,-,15,CASSYQLAERDEQYF
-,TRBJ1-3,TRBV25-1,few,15,CASSEQRNSGNTIYF
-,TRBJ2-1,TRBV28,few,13,CASSSTLGSEQFF
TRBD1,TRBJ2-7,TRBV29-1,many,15,CSVVIWDRVSYEQYF
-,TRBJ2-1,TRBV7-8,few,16,CASSLVTDTPRNEQFF
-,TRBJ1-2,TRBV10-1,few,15,CASSEGRAANYGYTF
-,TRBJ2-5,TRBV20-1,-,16,CSARGTETGAQETQYF
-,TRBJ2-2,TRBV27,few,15,CASSLTGDNTGELFF
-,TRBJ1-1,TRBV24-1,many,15,CATSVGNGLNTEAFF
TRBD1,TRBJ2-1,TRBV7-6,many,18,CASSPGQGRSGAYNEQFF
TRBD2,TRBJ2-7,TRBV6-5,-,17,CASSYSIRREGQYEQYF
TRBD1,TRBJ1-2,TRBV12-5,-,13,CASGTTTGLGYTF
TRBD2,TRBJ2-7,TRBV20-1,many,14,CSARSRTSGYEQYF
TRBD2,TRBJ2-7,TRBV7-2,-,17,CASSLATSGYLSYEQYF
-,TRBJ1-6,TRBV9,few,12,CASSEGSSPLHF
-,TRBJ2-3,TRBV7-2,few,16,CASSSPGGGGADTQYF
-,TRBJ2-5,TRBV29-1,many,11,CSGWGGETQYF
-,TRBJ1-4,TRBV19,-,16,CASSAGRSVTNEKLFF
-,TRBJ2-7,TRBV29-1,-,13,CSVPGRETYEQYF
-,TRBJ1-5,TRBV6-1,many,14,CASVGSYSNQPQHF
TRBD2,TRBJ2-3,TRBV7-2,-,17,CASRPPTSGRARDTQYF
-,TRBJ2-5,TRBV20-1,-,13,CSALRGGRETQYF
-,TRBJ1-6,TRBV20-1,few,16,CSARAGLPRGNSPLHF
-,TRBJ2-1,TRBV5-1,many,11,CASSLLGEQFF
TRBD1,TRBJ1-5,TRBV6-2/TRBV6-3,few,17,CASSRQGQGNFNQPQHF